This entry describes one TCR beta chain. What it recognizes is unknown. Treatment noted: oral pan-JAK inhibitor, 5-10 mg twice daily. The CDR3 totals 16 residues. J gave up 5 bases and V 5 bases, and 8 bases lay outside the gene matches. Germline V gene lookup returns CDR1 SGHAT and CDR2 FQNNGV. The sample belongs to a study of CD8+ T cells in alopecia areata. Study-wide results and caveats: While patients received tofacitinib, many expanded lesional clones remained present in scalp and blood.

Sequencing templates came from extracted RNA that was reverse transcribed into cDNA. Using immunoSEQ multiplex PCR, the repertoire was profiled, and TCRdb retains in-frame clones only, with some absent. The table has 150,000 to 200,000 clones, less than 70% seen once. The receptor was derived from a human donor with alopecia areata. The input for sequencing was CD4+ T cells sorted from blood, taken around week 50, from a patient treated with tofacitinib. The chain has TRBV11-2 and TRBJ2-3, with TRBD2 matching 12 bases. The chain's CDR3 is CASSPLAGGPRDTQYF. Here the CDR3 DNA reads TGTGCCAGCAGCCCCCTAGCGGGGGGGCCAAGAGATACGCAGTATTTT.